These T cell receptor beta chains were read from a single sample in a study of cytotoxic CD8 clonotypes in ibrutinib-treated CLL. Assay used: immunoSEQ multiplex PCR; TCRdb lists only in-frame clones, some missing. Among 29,000 or so clones listed, around 76% were seen once. The sequencing here drew on PBMCs, taken after 36 months of ibrutinib treatment. Receptors originate from a human donor with chronic lymphocytic leukemia. Each CDR3 is given with its conserved first and last residue.

cdr3_aa: CAICLQTGGVYEQYF
cdr3_length: 15
v_call: TRBV27
j_call: TRBJ2-7

cdr3_aa: CASLVVDRNTEAFF
cdr3_length: 14
v_call: TRBV6-1
j_call: TRBJ1-1

cdr3_aa: CARVEGLQETQYF
cdr3_length: 13
v_call: TRBV11-3
j_call: TRBJ2-5

cdr3_aa: CASSQGDTEAFF
cdr3_length: 12
v_call: TRBV4-1
j_call: TRBJ1-1

cdr3_aa: CATSRDSGLFNQPQHF
cdr3_length: 16
v_call: TRBV15
j_call: TRBJ1-5

cdr3_aa: CASSQVIDFRETQYF
cdr3_length: 15
v_call: TRBV4-1
j_call: TRBJ2-5

cdr3_aa: CASSGGTGWNTEAFF
cdr3_length: 15
v_call: TRBV5-1
j_call: TRBJ1-1

cdr3_aa: CASSLRFGLLAYEQYF
cdr3_length: 16
v_call: TRBV19
j_call: TRBJ2-7

cdr3_aa: CASSETQGVPEAFF
cdr3_length: 14
v_call: TRBV6-1
j_call: TRBJ1-1

cdr3_aa: CASSSTDRGHEQYF
cdr3_length: 14
v_call: TRBV7-9
j_call: TRBJ2-7

cdr3_aa: CASSVDPGETQYF
cdr3_length: 13
v_call: TRBV9
j_call: TRBJ2-5

cdr3_aa: CASSIGQFGQPQHF
cdr3_length: 14
v_call: TRBV19
j_call: TRBJ1-5

cdr3_aa: CASSRRTGLGEKLFF
cdr3_length: 15
v_call: TRBV2
j_call: TRBJ1-4

cdr3_aa: CSVVTLGTDTQYF
cdr3_length: 13
v_call: TRBV29-1
j_call: TRBJ2-3

cdr3_aa: CASSQGQGTLMNTEAFF
cdr3_length: 17
v_call: TRBV4-1
j_call: TRBJ1-1

cdr3_aa: CASSAHMQPQYF
cdr3_length: 12
v_call: TRBV9
j_call: TRBJ2-3

cdr3_aa: CASSEWAGGASDTQYF
cdr3_length: 16
v_call: TRBV6-1
j_call: TRBJ2-3

cdr3_aa: CASSRSQETQYF
cdr3_length: 12
v_call: TRBV7-9
j_call: TRBJ2-5

cdr3_aa: CASSYRDSHSYEQYF
cdr3_length: 15
v_call: TRBV6-5
j_call: TRBJ2-7

cdr3_aa: CASSFSGGAQYF
cdr3_length: 12
v_call: TRBV7-2
j_call: TRBJ2-3

cdr3_aa: CATSGGPKGETQYF
cdr3_length: 14
v_call: TRBV15
j_call: TRBJ2-5

cdr3_aa: CASSSGDSNQPQHF
cdr3_length: 14
v_call: TRBV7-8
j_call: TRBJ1-5

cdr3_aa: CASSPRDRGGEQYF
cdr3_length: 14
v_call: TRBV13
j_call: TRBJ2-7

cdr3_aa: CASSLYPQGVQPQHF
cdr3_length: 15
v_call: TRBV27
j_call: TRBJ1-5

cdr3_aa: CASSILWGKGEDTEAFF
cdr3_length: 17
v_call: TRBV19
j_call: TRBJ1-1

cdr3_aa: CASSGGSFYGYTF
cdr3_length: 13
v_call: TRBV9
j_call: TRBJ1-2

cdr3_aa: CTSSLTGETQYF
cdr3_length: 12
v_call: TRBV1
j_call: TRBJ2-5

cdr3_aa: CASSRGQNQPQHF
cdr3_length: 13
v_call: TRBV7-6
j_call: TRBJ1-5

cdr3_aa: CSVVAGLRTTYEQYF
cdr3_length: 15
v_call: TRBV29-1
j_call: TRBJ2-7

cdr3_aa: CASSISGRYTF
cdr3_length: 11
v_call: TRBV19
j_call: TRBJ1-2

cdr3_aa: CASSGAGEKLFF
cdr3_length: 12
v_call: TRBV13
j_call: TRBJ1-4

cdr3_aa: CSVLQGNNEQFF
cdr3_length: 12
v_call: TRBV29-1
j_call: TRBJ2-1

cdr3_aa: CASSLRRLAGGQLETQYF
cdr3_length: 18
v_call: TRBV5-5
j_call: TRBJ2-5

cdr3_aa: CASSLGTGYRDSPLHF
cdr3_length: 16
v_call: TRBV7-2
j_call: TRBJ1-6

cdr3_aa: CASSLANGLGDTQYF
cdr3_length: 15
v_call: TRBV5-1
j_call: TRBJ2-3

cdr3_aa: CASSSDGRTQYF
cdr3_length: 12
v_call: TRBV27
j_call: TRBJ2-3

cdr3_aa: CASRGPQGTGQPQHF
cdr3_length: 15
v_call: TRBV2
j_call: TRBJ1-5

cdr3_aa: CASASGTKNIQYF
cdr3_length: 13
v_call: TRBV7-6
j_call: TRBJ2-4

cdr3_aa: CASSLFGGDTEAFF
cdr3_length: 14
v_call: TRBV7-9
j_call: TRBJ1-1

cdr3_aa: CSVEKRGNYGYTF
cdr3_length: 13
v_call: TRBV29-1
j_call: TRBJ1-2

cdr3_aa: CASSLAFGGQETQYF
cdr3_length: 15
v_call: TRBV5-4
j_call: TRBJ2-5

cdr3_aa: CASSLVDTQYF
cdr3_length: 11
v_call: TRBV5-1
j_call: TRBJ2-3

cdr3_aa: CASSYESGDYEQYF
cdr3_length: 14
v_call: TRBV6-5
j_call: TRBJ2-7

cdr3_aa: CASSIGTGGAYGYTF
cdr3_length: 15
v_call: TRBV19
j_call: TRBJ1-2

cdr3_aa: CAISESGLNTDTQYF
cdr3_length: 15
v_call: TRBV10-3
j_call: TRBJ2-3

cdr3_aa: CASSLAGRGRSNYGYTF
cdr3_length: 17
v_call: TRBV7-2
j_call: TRBJ1-2

cdr3_aa: CATSREIGTGELFF
cdr3_length: 14
v_call: TRBV15
j_call: TRBJ2-2

cdr3_aa: CASRDSGASDTQYF
cdr3_length: 14
v_call: TRBV6-5
j_call: TRBJ2-3

cdr3_aa: CASSQPGSNRGYTF
cdr3_length: 14
v_call: TRBV27
j_call: TRBJ1-2

cdr3_aa: CASSISSGDSDTQYF
cdr3_length: 15
v_call: TRBV19
j_call: TRBJ2-3

cdr3_aa: CASSHRLAGGKNEQFF
cdr3_length: 16
v_call: TRBV7-6
j_call: TRBJ2-1

cdr3_aa: CASSLYIGTDTQYF
cdr3_length: 14
v_call: TRBV7-8
j_call: TRBJ2-3

cdr3_aa: CASSPHGVIWQFF
cdr3_length: 13
v_call: TRBV27
j_call: TRBJ2-1

cdr3_aa: CASSSGHNTGELFF
cdr3_length: 14
v_call: TRBV7-3
j_call: TRBJ2-2

cdr3_aa: CASSAQTSGGHQYF
cdr3_length: 14
v_call: TRBV9
j_call: TRBJ2-5

cdr3_aa: CATSRGGSETQYF
cdr3_length: 13
v_call: TRBV15
j_call: TRBJ2-5

cdr3_aa: CASSPTGSSYNSPLHF
cdr3_length: 16
v_call: TRBV9
j_call: TRBJ1-6